The present entry profiles one T cell receptor beta chain with its context. Its cognate antigen is unknown. The use of a sample-barcoded 5' primer and a J-beta primer mix characterized a second PCR of about 7 to 12 cycles. TCRdb processed the 5' RACE reads anew with MiXCR; each CDR3 protein has one entry. The table lists about 1.8 million distinct CDR3 sequences, around 48% of them singletons. This record belongs to a study of blood T cells in healthy people across ages. General study findings and limits: Per million T cells, the diversity of TCR beta decreased roughly linearly as age advanced.

Every donor contributed about 10 milliliters of peripheral blood by blood draw. V lost 5 bases to trimming and J lost 5 bases; unmatched junction nucleotides: 8. Germline loops: CDR1 SGHAT, CDR2 FQNNGV. The CDR3 has 14 residues. The sequenced sample was blood. The receptor's source is a woman in her thirties or forties in good health. The V call is TRBV11-2, the J call TRBJ2-5; 7 nucleotides agree with TRBD2. The DNA of the CDR3 is TGTGCCAGCAGCCCCCGTAGCGGGTTGGAGACCCAGTACTTC. It translates to CASSPRSGLETQYF.